A selection of T cell receptor beta chains follows, all from one sample in a study of siplizumab effects on memory and regulatory T cells. Only in-frame clones appear in the TCRdb table, and some are missing; sequencing was by immunoSEQ multiplex PCR. This sample has some 100,000 clones; 80% to 95% occur once, and the top ten carry roughly 2.8%. Material for sequencing was CD4+ T cells sorted from blood. All receptors derive from a human donor in good health. Some clones in this sample may be carry-over from other donors' samples. Each CDR3 is given without its conserved first and last residue. Part of the rows lack a size; the others show once, few, many or a class for expanded clones.

clone size	V gene	J gene	CDR3 protein
.	TRBV7-8	TRBJ1-1	ASRLQGARVNTEAF
.	TRBV14	TRBJ1-5	ASSPGGNQPQH
once	TRBV5-1	TRBJ2-7	ASSITSRDYEQY
.	TRBV2	TRBJ1-4	ASLGQTYEKLF
.	TRBV11-3	TRBJ2-1	ASSSRTGVSNEQF
.	TRBV11-2	TRBJ2-5	ASSLGPRRRGETQY
.	TRBV6-4	TRBJ1-2	ASSDYASSVLT
.	TRBV25-1	TRBJ2-4	ASSESGGGAKNIQY
.	TRBV14	TRBJ2-7	ASSQGQGASYEQY
.	TRBV6-5	TRBJ1-2	ASRPNDRGRNGYT
.	TRBV19	TRBJ2-5	ATRGGAGETQY
.	TRBV11-1	TRBJ1-4	ASSRGTVGEKLF
once	TRBV6-1	TRBJ1-5	ASSGSNQPQH
once	TRBV5-1	TRBJ1-2	ASSPVGGTYGYT
.	TRBV19	TRBJ2-2	ASSRGTNTGELF
.	TRBV10-3	TRBJ2-1	AITTSSNEQF
.	TRBV19	TRBJ1-2	ASSSPGQGYYGYT
.	TRBV14	TRBJ2-5	ASSQDQETQY
.	TRBV5-1	TRBJ2-6	ASLNLLSGANVLT
.	TRBV27	TRBJ1-1	ASSSTGLGVMNTEAF
.	TRBV19	TRBJ2-7	ASSIGRLSYEQY
.	TRBV7-6	TRBJ1-5	ASSLAGLGPQH
.	TRBV15	TRBJ2-3	ATSRATDTQY
.	TRBV4-1	TRBJ2-1	ASSRRLADNEQF
.	TRBV28	TRBJ2-7	ASSAVEQY
.	TRBV2	TRBJ2-3	ASLRGEGSTDTQY
.	TRBV11-3	TRBJ2-3	ASSRSGLITDTQY
.	TRBV15	TRBJ1-1	ATSRDLNTEAF
.	TRBV27	TRBJ2-7	ASRVTGGHEQY
.	TRBV19	TRBJ2-7	ASSTAGGSYEQY
.	TRBV5-1	TRBJ1-4	ASSITGTNEKLF
.	TRBV27	TRBJ2-2	ASRLADLNTGELF
.	TRBV5-1	TRBJ2-1	ASSLDVGASYNEQF
.	TRBV6-5	TRBJ1-1	ASSSYRGKTEAF
.	TRBV7-2	TRBJ2-7	ASSLKPATGHSYEQY
.	TRBV11-1	TRBJ1-1	ASSPDRVNTEAF
.	TRBV6-6	TRBJ1-1	ASILRGQPNTEAF
.	TRBV19	TRBJ2-7	ASSITGQTYEQY
.	TRBV6-1	TRBJ2-3	ASSEEVGLAGTQY
.	TRBV6-1	TRBJ2-7	ASSGTGYEQY
.	TRBV2	TRBJ2-7	ASSEIPGQRLAEPYEQY
once	TRBV23-1	TRBJ2-1	ASSRLAHNEQF
.	TRBV12-5	TRBJ2-1	ASGLAPLYNEQF
.	TRBV7-9	TRBJ2-5	ASSFSTRWETQY
.	TRBV5-1	TRBJ1-2	ASSLGGPSDGYT
.	TRBV30	TRBJ2-7	AWSKLLVSYEQY
.	TRBV9	TRBJ2-3	ASSVTELGPSTDTQY
.	TRBV19	TRBJ2-1	ASSSRTSGRAYNEQF